This TCR beta chain emerged from a study of blood T cell repertoires in COVID-19 (dated by TCRdb to the early 2020s). General notes on the study: Collaborator samples came from the United States, Italy and Spain and covered acute and convalescent phases of COVID-19. The prospective study material was composed of cDNA or gDNA derived from T cells, B-cell-depleted T cells, or PBMCs. Where HLA class I and class II types were available, the types were taken from metadata supplied by the sample provider, not from assay-based typing. The repertoires were released in a freely available public database meant as a resource for research on the immune response to SARS-CoV-2. Nearly every sample came with metadata listing a de-identified subject ID, COVID-19 status, age in years and sex. The dataset comprised deeply sampled blood TCRbeta repertoires from subjects exposed to, actively infected with, or recovered from COVID-19. The samples were drawn from two sources: the first 160 participants of the ongoing ImmuneRACE study, and approximately 1,300 subjects contributed by 6 global collaborators.

TCRbeta CDR3 regions were amplified from genomic DNA using the immunoSEQ Assay, a bias-controlled multiplex PCR. Per the authors' processing: Within the assay, amplification of reference gene primers was used to estimate how many nucleated cells each sample contained. Sequence reads were collapsed and filtered to measure the absolute abundance of every unique TCRbeta CDR3 rearrangement. Productive Simpson clonality was computed per sample as the square root of Simpson's diversity index over productive rearrangements. TCRdb stores this immuneACCESS table with in-frame sequences only. Part of the clones is absent; in the studies checked, under half of the shortfall reflects unresolved V genes, and no reason is known for the rest. V and J calls and clone size are those listed in that table; D and trimming were worked out from the DNA. This sample holds about 280,000 clones; 85% were observed only once. About an eighth of the sample lies in the top ten.

General study outcomes and caveats: Clinical and demographic metadata were provided uncurated, with the amount varying by source and participant.

Whole blood was collected in K2EDTA tubes by collaborating institutions according to the institutions' own protocols. For TCRbeta analysis, collaborators shipped samples as frozen whole blood, isolated PBMCs, or DNA extracted from either of those sample types. A word on this clone: Its antigen is currently not known. No much larger clone is present one base from it, and per-base qualities are unavailable.

The receptor was isolated from a human donor in a cohort sampled during active COVID-19. Sequencing was carried out using peripheral blood.

The bases read TGTGCCAGCAGCCAATTCCGGCGAACAGGTCCCTGCGAGCAGTACTTC. It is translated as CASSQFRRTGPCEQYF. The V and J segments used are TRBV3-1 (or the pseudogene TRBV3-2) and TRBJ2-7; the D region possibly corresponds to TRBD1 (5 bases align). Deletion took 2 bases off V and 6 bases off J, with a span of 20 bases between the germline ends. CDR1 LGHDT and CDR2 YNNKEL are derived from the germline V gene (reference sequence). Spanning cysteine to phenylalanine, the CDR3 consists of 16 amino acids. The DNA shown is the 48-base CDR3, in frame from base 1.